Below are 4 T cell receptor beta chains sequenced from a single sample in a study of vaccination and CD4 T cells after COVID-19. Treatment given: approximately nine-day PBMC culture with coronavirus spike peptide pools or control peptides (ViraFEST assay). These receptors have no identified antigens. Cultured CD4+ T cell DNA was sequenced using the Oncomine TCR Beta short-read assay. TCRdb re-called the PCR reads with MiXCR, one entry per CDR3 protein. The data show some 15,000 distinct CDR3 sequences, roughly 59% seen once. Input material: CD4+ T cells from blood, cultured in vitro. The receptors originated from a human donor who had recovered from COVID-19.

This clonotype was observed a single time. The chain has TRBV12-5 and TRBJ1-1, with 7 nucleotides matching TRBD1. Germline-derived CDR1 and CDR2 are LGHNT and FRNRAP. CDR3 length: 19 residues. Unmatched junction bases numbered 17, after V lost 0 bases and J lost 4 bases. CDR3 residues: CASGLVLIPFAGGTTEAFF. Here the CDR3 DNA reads TGTGCTAGTGGTTTGGTACTTATCCCTTTTGCAGGGGGGACCACTGAAGCTTTCTTT.

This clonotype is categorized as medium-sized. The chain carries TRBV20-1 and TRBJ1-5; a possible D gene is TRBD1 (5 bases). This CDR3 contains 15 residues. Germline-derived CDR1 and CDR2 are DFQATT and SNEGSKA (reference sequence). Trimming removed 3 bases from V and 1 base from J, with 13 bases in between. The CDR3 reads CSASQGSVSNQPQHF. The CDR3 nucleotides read TGCAGTGCTAGTCAGGGTTCTGTGAGCAATCAGCCCCAGCATTTT.

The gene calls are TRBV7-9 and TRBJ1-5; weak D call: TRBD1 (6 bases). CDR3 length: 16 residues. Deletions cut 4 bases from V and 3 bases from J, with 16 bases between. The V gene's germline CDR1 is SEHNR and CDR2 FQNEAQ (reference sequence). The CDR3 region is CASSSELGGLNQPQHF. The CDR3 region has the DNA TGTGCCAGCAGCTCCGAGTTGGGGGGCCTCAATCAGCCCCAGCATTTT.

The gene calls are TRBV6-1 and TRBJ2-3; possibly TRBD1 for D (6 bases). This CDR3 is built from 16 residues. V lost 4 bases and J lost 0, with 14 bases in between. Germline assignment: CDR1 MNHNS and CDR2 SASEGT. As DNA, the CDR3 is TGTGCCAGCAGTGGACCCGAGGGGGTTAGCACAGATACGCAGTATTTT. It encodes CASSGPEGVSTDTQYF.